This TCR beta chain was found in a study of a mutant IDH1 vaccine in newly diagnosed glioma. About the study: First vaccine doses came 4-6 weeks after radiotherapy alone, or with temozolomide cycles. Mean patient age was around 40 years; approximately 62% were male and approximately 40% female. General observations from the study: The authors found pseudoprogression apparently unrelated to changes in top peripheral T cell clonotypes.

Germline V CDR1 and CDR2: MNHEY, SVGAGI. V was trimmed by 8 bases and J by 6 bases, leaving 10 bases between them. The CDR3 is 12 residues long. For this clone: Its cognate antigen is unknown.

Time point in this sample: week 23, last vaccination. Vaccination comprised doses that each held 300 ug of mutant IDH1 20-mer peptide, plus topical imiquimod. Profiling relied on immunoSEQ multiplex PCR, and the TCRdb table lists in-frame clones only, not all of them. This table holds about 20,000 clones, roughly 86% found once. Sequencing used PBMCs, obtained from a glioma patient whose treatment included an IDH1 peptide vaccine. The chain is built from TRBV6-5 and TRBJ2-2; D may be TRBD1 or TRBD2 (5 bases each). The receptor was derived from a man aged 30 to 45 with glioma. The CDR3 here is CASSVGAGELFF. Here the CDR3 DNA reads TGTGCCAGCTCAGTGGGGGCCGGGGAGCTGTTTTTT.